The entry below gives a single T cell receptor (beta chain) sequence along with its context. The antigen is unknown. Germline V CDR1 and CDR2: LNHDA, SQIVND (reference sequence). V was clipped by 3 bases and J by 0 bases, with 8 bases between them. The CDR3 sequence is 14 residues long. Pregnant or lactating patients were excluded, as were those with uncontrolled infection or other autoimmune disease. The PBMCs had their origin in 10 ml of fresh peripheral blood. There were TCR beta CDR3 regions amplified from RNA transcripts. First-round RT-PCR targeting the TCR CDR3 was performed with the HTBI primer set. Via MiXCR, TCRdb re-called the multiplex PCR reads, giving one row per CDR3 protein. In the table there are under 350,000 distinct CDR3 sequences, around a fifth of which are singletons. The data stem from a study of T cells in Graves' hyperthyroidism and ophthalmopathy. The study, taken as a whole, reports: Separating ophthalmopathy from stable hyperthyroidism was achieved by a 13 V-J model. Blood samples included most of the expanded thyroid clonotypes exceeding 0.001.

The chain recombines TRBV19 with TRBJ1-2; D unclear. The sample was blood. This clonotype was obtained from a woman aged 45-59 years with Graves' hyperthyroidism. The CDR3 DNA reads TGTGCCAGTAGTATTGCTCAGACTAACTATGGCTACACCTTC. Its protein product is CASSIAQTNYGYTF.